This T cell receptor (beta chain) emerged from a study of beta chain features in type 1 diabetes. Regarding the study as a whole: Equally in patients and controls, shorter templates might have been favored by PCR. In all four CD4+ subsets, TCRB CDR3 length was significantly, moderately reduced in type 1 diabetes. Sampled from patients, naive, central memory and Treg TCRB repertoires appeared more similar than those sampled from healthy donors.

A remark on this clone: Its antigen is as yet unknown.

The V and J ends lost 2 bases and 6 bases respectively, with 5 bases between them. The CDR3 has 12 amino acids. CDR1 and CDR2 (germline): SNHLY, FYNNEI. Since all of the isolated RNA was reverse transcribed, expressed TCRB transcripts were what got sequenced. Naive, central memory and regulatory T cell samples came to a mean of approximately 4 million reads. Sequencing was performed with immunoSEQ multiplex PCR; in TCRdb, only in-frame clones are kept and a portion is missing. Counted here are 250,000 to 350,000 clones, 15% occurring once; the ten biggest clones make up less than 0.02%. CD4+ naive, central memory, regulatory and stem cell-like memory subsets were isolated by sorting on CD45RO/CCR7/CD25/CD127/CD95/CD27.

This chain connects TRBV2 to TRBJ2-4; D is ambiguous. The sequence was obtained from a man between 18 and 35 years old with type 1 diabetes. The sequencing sample was made of naive CD4+ T cells from blood. The CDR3 region has the DNA TGTGCCAGCAGTGAATCTTTAAACATTCAGTACTTC. Translation: CASSESLNIQYF.